This T cell receptor beta chain is from a study of early stage breast cancer tumors. Clones were read by immunoSEQ multiplex PCR, and TCRdb kept only the in-frame ones, dropping some. The data show about 38,000 clones, 65% to 75% seen once. The CDR3 spans 14 residues. CDR1 is WSHSY, CDR2 SAAADI, per germline. The ends were cut back, 2 bases at V and 7 bases at J, with 11 bases in the middle. The source is a person aged 55 to 70 with breast cancer. The sequenced material came from blood. The chain employs TRBV10-2 and TRBJ2-2, with D unresolved. In DNA form, the CDR3 reads TGCGCCAGCAGTGAGCTGGGCACAAGCGGGGAGCTGTTTTTT. Residues: CASSELGTSGELFF.